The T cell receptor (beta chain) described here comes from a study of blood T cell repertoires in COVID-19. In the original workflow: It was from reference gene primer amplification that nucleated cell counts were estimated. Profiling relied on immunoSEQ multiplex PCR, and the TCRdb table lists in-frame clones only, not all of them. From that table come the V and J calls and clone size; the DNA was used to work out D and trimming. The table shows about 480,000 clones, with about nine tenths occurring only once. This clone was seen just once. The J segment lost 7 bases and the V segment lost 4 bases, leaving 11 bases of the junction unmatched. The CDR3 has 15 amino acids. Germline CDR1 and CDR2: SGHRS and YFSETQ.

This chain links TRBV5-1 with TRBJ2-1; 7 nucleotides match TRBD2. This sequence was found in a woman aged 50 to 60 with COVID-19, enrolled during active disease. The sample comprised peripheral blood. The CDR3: CASSDTGTISNEQFF. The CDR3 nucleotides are TGCGCCAGCAGCGATACCGGGACTATATCTAATGAGCAGTTCTTC.